Listed below are T cell receptor beta chains from one sample, sequenced in a study of blood T cells in healthy people across ages. TCRdb analysed the 5' RACE reads with MiXCR anew, one entry per CDR3 protein. The sample has about 570,000 distinct CDR3 sequences; 25% to 30% are singletons. The specimen was blood. The receptors come from a woman aged 70-85 years in good health. CDR3s include the opening cysteine and the closing phenylalanine or tryptophan. Fields, in order: D gene, V gene, J gene, clone size, CDR3 DNA, CDR3 protein. D genes are given only for firm matches. Only some rows state a clone size, as once, few, many or a class for expanded clones.

-,TRBV5-5,TRBJ2-4,many,TGTGCCAGCACCGTAGGGGGGGCCAAAAACATTCAGTACTTC,CASTVGGAKNIQYF
-,TRBV7-9,TRBJ2-1,-,TGTGCCAGCAGCATCGACGGGAACCAGAATGAGCAGTTCTTC,CASSIDGNQNEQFF
TRBD1,TRBV2,TRBJ1-2,few,TGTGCCAGCAGGCTAACAGGGGAGGATGGCTACACCTTC,CASRLTGEDGYTF
-,TRBV9,TRBJ1-6,few,TGTGCCAGCAGCGCCGGTTCCTATAATTCACCCCTCCACTTT,CASSAGSYNSPLHF
TRBD1,TRBV7-8,TRBJ1-4,few,TGTGCCAGCAGCTTTCGAGACAGGGGTGCGGCTAATGAAAAACTGTTTTTT,CASSFRDRGAANEKLFF
-,TRBV12-3/TRBV12-4,TRBJ1-2,few,TGTGCCAGCAGTTTACCGGCAGCCTATTACACCTTC,CASSLPAAYYTF
-,TRBV14,TRBJ2-4,-,TGTGCCAGCGGAACCAATTCCAAAAACATTCAGTACTTC,CASGTNSKNIQYF
-,TRBV21-1,TRBJ1-2,many,TGTGCCAGCAGCAAAGCGGCCCTGCGAGACTATGGCTACACCTTC,CASSKAALRDYGYTF
TRBD2,TRBV20-1,TRBJ2-1,-,TGCAGTGCCCTTAAGGTGAGCGGGGTCGGCTCCTACAATGAGCAGTTCTTC,CSALKVSGVGSYNEQFF
-,TRBV11-2,TRBJ2-2,-,TGTGCCAGCAGCCAAAACCCGAACACCGGGGAGCTGTTTTTT,CASSQNPNTGELFF
-,TRBV20-1,TRBJ2-7,few,TGCAGTGCTGACCAAAGGGGGGCTTCTAACTACGAGCAGTACTTC,CSADQRGASNYEQYF
-,TRBV3-1,TRBJ2-5,many,TGTGCCAGCAGCCAACTCGCCCAAGAGACCCAGTACTTC,CASSQLAQETQYF